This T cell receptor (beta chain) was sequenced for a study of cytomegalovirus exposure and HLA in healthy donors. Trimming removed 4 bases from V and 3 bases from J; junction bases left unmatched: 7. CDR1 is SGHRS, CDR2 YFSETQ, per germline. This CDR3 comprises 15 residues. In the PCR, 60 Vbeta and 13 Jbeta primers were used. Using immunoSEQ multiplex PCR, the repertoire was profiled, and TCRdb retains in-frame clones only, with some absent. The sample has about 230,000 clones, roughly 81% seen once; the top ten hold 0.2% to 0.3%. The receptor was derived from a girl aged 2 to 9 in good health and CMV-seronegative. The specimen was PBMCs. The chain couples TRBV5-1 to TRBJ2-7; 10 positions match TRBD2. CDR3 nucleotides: TGCGCCAGCAGCAGCTCTAGCGGGGGCAACTACGAGCAGTACTTC. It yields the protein CASSSSSGGNYEQYF.